This T cell receptor beta chain was profiled in a study of CD4 T cells in relation to SARS-CoV-2 and coronaviruses. Overall study context: PBMCs were cultured with antigen for roughly nine days before TCR beta sequencing.

In germline, CDR1 is SGHTA, CDR2 FQGNSA. The CDR3 has 17 amino acids. Trimming removed 0 bases at V and 0 bases at J, with 9 bases between. The unexposed donors gave CD4+ T cells in about 2011-2019, prior to COVID-19. CD4+ T cells were isolated from the cells after 10 days of culture. Fresh IL-2 medium replaced half the medium on days 3 and 7. TCRdb keeps only in-frame clones here, not all; method: immunoSEQ multiplex PCR. The table lists 25,000 to 35,000 clones, about 75% of them singletons. As concerns this clone: The antigen is unknown.

The rearrangement uses TRBV7-2 and TRBJ2-6; D call uncertain. The TCR comes from a human donor in good health. The sequenced sample consisted of CD4+ T cells from PBMCs, cultured in vitro. CDR3 loop: CASSLAGFGSGANVLTF. In DNA form, the CDR3 reads TGTGCCAGCAGCTTAGCCGGGTTTGGCTCTGGGGCCAACGTCCTGACTTTC.